The 31 T cell receptor beta chains presented below share a single source sample, sequenced in a study of CD8+ T cells in alopecia areata (dated by TCRdb to the late 2010s). Reading the label with the study, this specimen's treatment or condition is: oral pan-JAK inhibitor, 5-10 mg twice daily. The library was made by the immunoSEQ multiplex PCR assay. RNA was extracted from all samples and reverse transcribed into cDNA as template for TCR sequencing. TCRdb provides this immuneACCESS table in a form limited to in-frame rearrangements. Some clones are lacking; in checked studies, under half of them reflect an unresolved V gene, and why the rest are absent is not known. For this sample there are approximately 100,000 clones; roughly three fifths appear just once. The ten top clones hold about 17% of the sample. The sequencing here drew on CD8+ T cells sorted from blood, taken at approximately week 56, from a patient treated with tofacitinib. These receptors all come from a human donor with alopecia areata.

Here the CDR3 DNA reads TGCGCCAGCAGCCAAGAGGGAACTAGCGGGGGAAAATTTCAAGAGACCCAGTACTTC. Its translation: CASSQEGTSGGKFQETQYF. This chain joins TRBV4-1 and TRBJ2-5, with 11 positions matching TRBD2. Germline V gene lookup returns CDR1 MGHRA and CDR2 YSYEKL. Trimming at V came to 0 bases and at J to 2 bases, leaving 11 bases not matched to a gene. CDR3 length: 19 residues.

V and J are TRBV29-1 and TRBJ2-5; 14 positions match TRBD2. The V and J ends lost 6 bases and 10 bases, in that order; junction bases with no gene match: 16. CDR3 size: 16 residues. Germline V lookup: CDR1 SQVTM, CDR2 ANQGSEA. CDR3 region: CSVDTLAGTSGGYQYF. CDR3 coding DNA: TGCAGCGTAGATACCCTCGCCGGGACTAGCGGGGGATACCAGTACTTC.

Only one count was recorded for this clone. This chain joins TRBV10-3 and TRBJ2-1, with 10 bases that match TRBD2. Trimming cost V 6 bases and J 3 bases; bases outside gene matches: 8. CDR3 length equals 16 residues. Germline CDR1 reads ENHRY; CDR2 reads SYGVKD. This chain's CDR3 is CAISQLSGGNYNEQFF. Written as DNA, the CDR3 is TGTGCCATCAGCCAACTTAGCGGGGGGAACTACAATGAGCAGTTCTTC.

The chain employs TRBV30 and TRBJ1-2, with a weak D call TRBD1 (6 bases). The CDR3 spans 16 residues. CDR1 is GTSNPN, CDR2 SVGIG, per germline (reference sequence). Trimming stripped 2 bases from V and 4 bases from J, with 20 bases between. The DNA of the CDR3 is TGTGCCTGGAGTCCCCCGAGACCCGACAGGAGCTATGGCTACACCTTC. This translates into CAWSPPRPDRSYGYTF.

CDR3 region: CATGRKGIYEQYF. For the CDR3, the DNA is TGTGCCACGGGGCGAAAAGGGATTTACGAGCAGTACTTC. The chain carries TRBV6-5 and TRBJ2-7, with D perhaps being TRBD1 or TRBD2 (5 bases each). The CDR3 runs to 13 residues. Trimming cost V 10 bases and J 4 bases, with 17 bases left between them. The V gene's germline CDR1 is MNHEY and CDR2 SVGAGI.

The chain recombines TRBV6-1 with TRBJ2-2; tentatively, D is TRBD1 (6 bases). V dropped 4 bases and J dropped 4 bases, with 13 bases sitting between them. CDR1 and CDR2 (germline): MNHNS, SASEGT. The CDR3 sequence is 15 residues long. The CDR3 DNA reads TGTGCCAGCAGTGGTCCAAACAGGGCCACCGGGGAGCTGTTTTTT. It yields the protein CASSGPNRATGELFF.

This clone occurred a few times. V gene TRBV29-1 combines with J gene TRBJ2-3; no firm D call. This CDR3 region has 13 residues. Germline V gene lookup returns CDR1 SQVTM and CDR2 ANQGSEA. V was clipped by 1 base and J by 0 bases, with 5 bases between them. CDR3 DNA: TGCAGCGTTGAAGGGCTGAGCACAGATACGCAGTATTTT. Its translation: CSVEGLSTDTQYF.

The V call is TRBV30, the J call TRBJ2-1; D may correspond to TRBD1 or TRBD2 (5 bases each). Germline V gene sequence: CDR1 GTSNPN, CDR2 SVGIG (reference sequence). The CDR3 is 15 residues long. Trimming left V 1 base short and J 6 bases short, with 16 bases between. The CDR3 region has the DNA TGTGCCTGGAGTGCAATCTCGTTCGGGACCAATGAGCAGTTCTTC. Translation gives CAWSAISFGTNEQFF.

The V gene is TRBV5-1, the J gene TRBJ1-2; D unresolved. This CDR3 has 17 residues. With 0 bases removed from V and 4 bases from J, the gap between germline ends came to 19 bases. Germline loops: CDR1 SGHRS, CDR2 YFSETQ. The CDR3 DNA is TGCGCCAGCAGCTTGGTACGCGGCAGACGGACCCTCTATGGCTACACCTTC. Amino acids: CASSLVRGRRTLYGYTF.

The chain carries TRBV4-1 and TRBJ2-5; 15 bases are a match to TRBD2. In germline, CDR1 is MGHRA, CDR2 YSYEKL. V was pared by 6 bases and J by 4 bases, with 6 bases of the junction left unmatched. The CDR3 extends over 16 amino acids. CDR3 sequence (DNA): TGCGCCAGCAGACCTGGACTAGCGGGGGGGCTAGAGACCCAGTACTTC. This translates into CASRPGLAGGLETQYF.

This clone has a single count. The chain couples TRBV4-1 to TRBJ2-3; no reliable D call. The length of the CDR3 is 12 residues. Germline assignment: CDR1 MGHRA and CDR2 YSYEKL. V gave up 4 bases and J gave up 5 bases, with 7 bases separating them. The CDR3 spells CASSPDVDTQYF. In DNA form, the CDR3 reads TGCGCCAGCAGCCCCGATGTAGATACGCAGTATTTT.

The chain combines TRBV7-9 with TRBJ2-1, with TRBD2 matching 9 bases. This CDR3 spans 13 amino acids. J was trimmed by 8 bases and V by 11 bases; bases with no gene match: 10. The germline gives CDR1 SEHNR, CDR2 FQNEAQ (reference sequence). CDR3 protein: CAGGLALTDEQFF. The DNA of the CDR3 is TGTGCCGGGGGACTAGCTCTGACCGATGAGCAGTTCTTC.

This clone was observed a few times. The gene calls are TRBV2 and TRBJ2-2; D unclear. CDR3 length equals 15 residues. Trimming pared 8 bases from V and 0 bases from J, leaving 13 bases between. CDR1 SNHLY and CDR2 FYNNEI come from the germline V gene. In nucleotides, the CDR3 is TGTGCCAGCGTCTGGGGTAATACGAACACCGGGGAGCTGTTTTTT. Its protein product is CASVWGNTNTGELFF.

This chain uses TRBV2 with TRBJ1-5; D may be TRBD1 (6 bases). Trimming cost V 1 base and J 4 bases, with 11 bases left between them. Germline CDR1 and CDR2: SNHLY and FYNNEI. The CDR3 runs to 15 residues. The CDR3: CASSEDRARNQPQHF. In DNA, the CDR3 is TGTGCCAGCAGTGAAGACAGGGCAAGGAATCAGCCCCAGCATTTT.

This clone appeared a few times. This chain uses TRBV27 with TRBJ1-5; the D is unclear. Germline V lookup: CDR1 MNHEY, CDR2 SMNVEV (reference sequence). Trimming cost V 1 base and J 6 bases, with 7 bases left between them. CDR3 length: 13 residues. The CDR3 reads CASSLWVSQPQHF. The CDR3 nucleotides are TGTGCCAGCAGTTTATGGGTGAGTCAGCCCCAGCATTTT.

The CDR3 DNA follows: TGTGCCAGCAGCCACCGGGACAGGGGCCCCAATGAGCAGTTCTTC. Translation gives CASSHRDRGPNEQFF. V and J are TRBV7-9 and TRBJ2-1; the match to TRBD1 covers 10 bases. Per germline, CDR1 SEHNR and CDR2 FQNEAQ (reference sequence). V lost 5 bases, J lost 6 bases, and 7 bases stayed unmatched. The CDR3 is 15 residues long. The whole variable domain, filled in from reference TRBV7-9 and TRBJ2-1, reads DTGVSQNPRHKITKRGQNVTFRCDPISEHNRLYWYRQTLGQGPEFLTYFQNEAQLEKSRLLSDRFSAERPKGSFSTLEIQRTEQGDSAMYLCASSHRDRGPNEQFFGPGTRLTVL.

The chain has TRBV9 and TRBJ1-1; no definite D call. The CDR3 consists of 13 residues. Looked up from germline, CDR1 is SGDLS and CDR2 is YYNGEE. V was clipped by 4 bases and J by 6 bases, with 13 bases between them. CDR3 nucleotides: TGTGCCAGCAGCACCCGGACGGCGGCTGAAGCTTTCTTT. Protein: CASSTRTAAEAFF.

The rearrangement uses TRBV4-1 and TRBJ1-1; no clear D. The CDR3 covers 14 residues. V was trimmed by 1 base and J by 0 bases, leaving 6 bases between them. Germline V CDR1 and CDR2: MGHRA, YSYEKL. This CDR3 is CASSQGLLNTEAFF. The CDR3 DNA is TGCGCCAGCAGCCAAGGACTGTTGAACACTGAAGCTTTCTTT.

The chain couples TRBV14 to TRBJ2-7; D is perhaps TRBD1 (6 bases). Looked up from germline, CDR1 is SGHDN and CDR2 is FVKESK. Trimming stripped 1 base from V and 3 bases from J, with 16 bases between. This CDR3 has 16 residues. The CDR3 here is CASSQAASGAGYEQYF. The DNA for the CDR3 is TGTGCCAGCAGCCAAGCCGCCTCAGGGGCGGGCTACGAGCAGTACTTC.

The chain carries TRBV10-2 and TRBJ2-7; the D gene is possibly TRBD2 (6 bases). Trimming left V 7 bases short and J 1 base short, with 11 bases between. Per the germline V gene, CDR1 is WSHSY and CDR2 is SAAADI. The CDR3 contains 13 residues. The CDR3 DNA follows: TGCGCCAGCATGGTAGCGGAGTCCTACGAGCAGTACTTC. Translated, it gives CASMVAESYEQYF.

The V and J genes are TRBV2 and TRBJ1-5; 9 positions agree with TRBD1. The ends lost 6 bases at V and 3 bases at J; junction bases unmatched: 6. From germline, CDR1 is SNHLY and CDR2 FYNNEI. The CDR3 totals 15 residues. The CDR3 sequence is CASRQDRGLNQPQHF. CDR3 nucleotide sequence: TGTGCCAGCAGACAGGACAGGGGTCTCAATCAGCCCCAGCATTTT.

This clone was observed once. The V call is TRBV7-8, the J call TRBJ1-6; D is unclear. This CDR3 spans 16 amino acids. Germline CDR1 SGHVS, CDR2 FQNEAQ. With 5 bases removed from V and 10 bases from J, the gap between germline ends came to 21 bases. The CDR3 sequence: CASSPSTGVPESPLHF. The CDR3 region has the DNA TGTGCCAGCAGCCCCAGCACCGGGGTTCCGGAATCACCCCTCCACTTT.

The chain couples TRBV13 to TRBJ2-7; 7 nucleotides match TRBD1. Germline CDR1 and CDR2: PRHDT and FYEKMQ (reference sequence). CDR3 length: 15 residues. J gave up 9 bases and V 5 bases, and 16 bases lay outside the gene matches. CDR3 region: CASSGTDRVVGGQYF. In DNA, the CDR3 is TGTGCCAGCAGCGGCACCGACAGGGTTGTTGGCGGGCAGTACTTC.

The gene calls are TRBV27 and TRBJ1-1; D gene uncertain. Germline values: CDR1 MNHEY, CDR2 SMNVEV (reference sequence). The V gene lost 8 bases and the J gene lost 7 bases, with 8 bases spanning the gap. The CDR3 spans 10 residues. The CDR3 is CASGPGEAFF. The CDR3 DNA reads as TGTGCCAGCGGCCCTGGTGAAGCTTTCTTT.

V usage is TRBV19 and J usage is TRBJ2-2, with D perhaps matching TRBD1 (5 bases). Looked up from germline, CDR1 is LNHDA and CDR2 is SQIVND (reference sequence). Trimming pared 4 bases from V and 3 bases from J, leaving 18 bases between. The CDR3 sequence is 17 residues long. This chain's CDR3 is CASSTPGRAADTGELFF. CDR3 DNA sequence: TGTGCCAGTAGTACCCCAGGCAGGGCGGCGGACACCGGGGAGCTGTTTTTT.

This clone came up a few times. V is TRBV11-3 and J is TRBJ1-1; the D is unclear. The V gene's germline CDR1 is SGHNT and CDR2 YENEEA. The CDR3 consists of 16 residues. Trimming shortened V by 5 bases and J by 7 bases, and 23 bases separated the two germline ends. Here the CDR3 DNA reads TGTGCCAGCAGCCCTCCGGCTGGGGAGGGTGCCCTTGAAGCTTTCTTT. Translating it yields CASSPPAGEGALEAFF.

The chain combines TRBV7-2 with TRBJ2-3, with 10 nucleotides matching TRBD1. The germline V gene encodes CDR1 SGHTA and CDR2 FQGNSA. V was pared by 4 bases and J by 3 bases, with 4 bases of the junction left unmatched. The CDR3 is made up of 15 amino acids. The CDR3 sequence: CASSSRDRGTDTQYF. The CDR3, as DNA: TGTGCCAGCAGCTCCAGGGACAGGGGAACAGATACGCAGTATTTT.

The chain couples TRBV6-1 to TRBJ2-7, with a tentative D call TRBD2 (5 bases). Germline assignment: CDR1 MNHNS and CDR2 SASEGT. This CDR3 comprises 13 residues. V lost 7 bases and J 1 base, leaving 11 bases between the germline ends. The CDR3 nucleotides read TGTGCCAGCAATGGAGGCGAATCCTACGAGCAGTACTTC. It encodes CASNGGESYEQYF.

The chain couples TRBV2 to TRBJ2-2; TRBD1 might be the D (6 bases). Germline CDR1 SNHLY, CDR2 FYNNEI. V was shortened by 5 bases and J by 2 bases, with 9 bases between the two germline ends. The CDR3 has 14 residues. CDR3: CASSTDSNTGELFF. In nucleotides, the CDR3 is TGTGCCAGCAGTACGGACAGTAACACCGGGGAGCTGTTTTTT.

A single count supports this clone. This chain connects TRBV28 to TRBJ1-2; no clear D. Germline V gene data show CDR1 as MDHEN and CDR2 as SYDVKM. The CDR3 totals 14 residues. Trimming left V 6 bases short and J 7 bases short, with 18 bases between. CDR3 nucleotides: TGTGCCAGCAGACCTAGACCAATTCCCGTTGGCTACACCTTC. This encodes CASRPRPIPVGYTF.

The chain has TRBV11-2 and TRBJ2-3; D uncertain. V was trimmed by 1 base and J by 1 base, leaving 6 bases between them. The CDR3 is 14 residues long. Looked up from germline, CDR1 is SGHAT and CDR2 is FQNNGV. Here the CDR3 reads CASSLGVGTDTQYF. CDR3 DNA: TGTGCCAGCAGCTTAGGGGTTGGCACAGATACGCAGTATTTT.